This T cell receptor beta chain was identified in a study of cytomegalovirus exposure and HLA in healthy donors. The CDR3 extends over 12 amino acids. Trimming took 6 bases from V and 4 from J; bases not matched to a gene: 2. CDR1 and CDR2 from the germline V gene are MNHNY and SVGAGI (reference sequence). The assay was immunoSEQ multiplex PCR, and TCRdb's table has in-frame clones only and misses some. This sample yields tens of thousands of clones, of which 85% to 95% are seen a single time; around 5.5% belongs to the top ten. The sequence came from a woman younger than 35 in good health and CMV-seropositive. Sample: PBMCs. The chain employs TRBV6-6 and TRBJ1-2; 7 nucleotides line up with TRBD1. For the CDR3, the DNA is TGTGCCAGCAGGACAGGGACCTATGGCTACACCTTC. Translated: CASRTGTYGYTF.